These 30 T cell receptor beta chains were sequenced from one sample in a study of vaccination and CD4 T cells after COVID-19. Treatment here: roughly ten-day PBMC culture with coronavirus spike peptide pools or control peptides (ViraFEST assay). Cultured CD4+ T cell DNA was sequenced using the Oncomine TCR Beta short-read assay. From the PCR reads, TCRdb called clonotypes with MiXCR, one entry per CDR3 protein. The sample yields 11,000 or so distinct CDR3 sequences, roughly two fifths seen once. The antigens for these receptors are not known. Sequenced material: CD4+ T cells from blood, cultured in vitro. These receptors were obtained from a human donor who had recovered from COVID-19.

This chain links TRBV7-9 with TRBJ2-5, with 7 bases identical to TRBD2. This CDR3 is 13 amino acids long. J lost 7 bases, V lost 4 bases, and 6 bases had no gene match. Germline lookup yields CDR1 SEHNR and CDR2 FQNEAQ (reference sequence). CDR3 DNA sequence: TGTGCCAGCAGCTCGAGCGGGGATGGGACCCAGTACTTC. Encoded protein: CASSSSGDGTQYF.

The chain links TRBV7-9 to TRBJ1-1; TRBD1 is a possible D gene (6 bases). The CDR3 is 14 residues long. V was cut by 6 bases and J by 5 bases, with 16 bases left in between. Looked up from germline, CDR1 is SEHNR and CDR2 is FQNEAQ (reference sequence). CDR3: CASRDPRGRTEAFF. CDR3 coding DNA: TGTGCCAGCAGGGACCCCAGGGGCCGGACTGAAGCTTTCTTT.

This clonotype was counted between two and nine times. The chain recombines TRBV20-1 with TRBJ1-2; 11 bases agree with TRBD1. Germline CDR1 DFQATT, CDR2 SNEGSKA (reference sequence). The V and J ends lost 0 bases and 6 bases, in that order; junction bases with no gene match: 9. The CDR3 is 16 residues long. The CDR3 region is CSAREELGQGAHGYTF. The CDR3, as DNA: TGCAGTGCTAGAGAGGAACTTGGACAGGGGGCCCATGGCTACACCTTC.

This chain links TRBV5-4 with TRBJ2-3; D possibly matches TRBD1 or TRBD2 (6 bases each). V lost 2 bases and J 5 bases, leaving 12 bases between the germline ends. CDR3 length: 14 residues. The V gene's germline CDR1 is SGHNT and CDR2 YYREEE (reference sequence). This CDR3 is CASSLWGAGDTQYF. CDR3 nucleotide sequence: TGTGCCAGCAGCTTATGGGGGGCTGGAGATACGCAGTATTTT.

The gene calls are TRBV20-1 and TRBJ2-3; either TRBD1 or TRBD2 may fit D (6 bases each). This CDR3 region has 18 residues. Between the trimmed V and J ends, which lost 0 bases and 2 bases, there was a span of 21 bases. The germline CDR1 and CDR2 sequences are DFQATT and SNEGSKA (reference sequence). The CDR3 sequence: CSARDKRLGGINTDTQYF. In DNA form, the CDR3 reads TGCAGTGCTAGAGACAAAAGATTAGGGGGGATTAACACAGATACGCAGTATTTT.

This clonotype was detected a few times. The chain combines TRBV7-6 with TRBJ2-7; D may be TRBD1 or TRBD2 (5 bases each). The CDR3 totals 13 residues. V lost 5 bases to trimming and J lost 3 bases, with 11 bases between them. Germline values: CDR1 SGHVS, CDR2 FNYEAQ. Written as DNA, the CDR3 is TGTGCCAGCAGCCCGTCTGGGGGCTACGAGCAGTACTTC. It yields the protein CASSPSGGYEQYF. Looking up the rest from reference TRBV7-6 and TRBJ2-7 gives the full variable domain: GAGVSQSPRYKVTKRGQDVALRCDPISGHVSLYWYRQALGQGPEFLTYFNYEAQQDKSGLPNDRFSAERPEGSISTLTIQRTEQRDSAMYRCASSPSGGYEQYFGPGTRLTVT.

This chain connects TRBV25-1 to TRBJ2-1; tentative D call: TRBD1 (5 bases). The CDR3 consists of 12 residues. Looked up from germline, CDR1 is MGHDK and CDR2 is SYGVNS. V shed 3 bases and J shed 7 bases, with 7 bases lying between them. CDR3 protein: CASSDRVNEQFF. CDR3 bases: TGTGCCAGCAGTGACAGGGTAAATGAGCAGTTCTTC.

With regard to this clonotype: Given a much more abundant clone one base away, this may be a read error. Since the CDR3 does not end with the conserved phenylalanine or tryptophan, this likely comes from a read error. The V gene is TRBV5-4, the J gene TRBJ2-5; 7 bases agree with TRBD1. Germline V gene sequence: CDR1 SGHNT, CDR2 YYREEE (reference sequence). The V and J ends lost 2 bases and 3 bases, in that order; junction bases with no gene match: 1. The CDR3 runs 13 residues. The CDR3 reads CASSFTGEETQYL. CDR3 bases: TGTGCCAGCAGCTTTACAGGGGAAGAGACCCAGTACCTC.

The CDR3 loop reads CASRTGTSATGELFF. Here the CDR3 DNA reads TGTGCCAGCAGAACCGGGACTAGCGCAACCGGGGAGCTGTTTTTT. The chain employs TRBV2 and TRBJ2-2, with 10 nucleotides matching TRBD2. The germline V gene encodes CDR1 SNHLY and CDR2 FYNNEI. This CDR3 contains 15 residues. V trimming: 6 bases; J trimming: 5 bases; junction bases outside the gene matches: 6.

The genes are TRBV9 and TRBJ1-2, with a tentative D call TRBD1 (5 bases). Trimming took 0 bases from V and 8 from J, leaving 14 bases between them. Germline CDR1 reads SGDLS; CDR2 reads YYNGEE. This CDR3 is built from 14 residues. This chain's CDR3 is CASSVDLEGPGYTF. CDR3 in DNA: TGTGCCAGCAGCGTAGATTTGGAGGGGCCAGGCTACACCTTC.

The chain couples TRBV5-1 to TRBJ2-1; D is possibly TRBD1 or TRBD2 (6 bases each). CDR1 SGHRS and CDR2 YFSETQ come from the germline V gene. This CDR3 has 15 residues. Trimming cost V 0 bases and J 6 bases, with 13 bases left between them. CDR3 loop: CASSLDGGLGNEQFF. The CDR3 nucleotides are TGCGCCAGCAGCTTGGATGGGGGGCTGGGCAATGAGCAGTTCTTC.

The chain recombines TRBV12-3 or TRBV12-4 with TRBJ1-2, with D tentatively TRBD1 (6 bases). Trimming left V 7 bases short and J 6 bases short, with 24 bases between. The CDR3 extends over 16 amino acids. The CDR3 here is CASTSPLGGGGDGYTF. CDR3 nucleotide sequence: TGTGCCAGCACCAGCCCGCTAGGGGGTGGTGGGGATGGCTACACCTTC.

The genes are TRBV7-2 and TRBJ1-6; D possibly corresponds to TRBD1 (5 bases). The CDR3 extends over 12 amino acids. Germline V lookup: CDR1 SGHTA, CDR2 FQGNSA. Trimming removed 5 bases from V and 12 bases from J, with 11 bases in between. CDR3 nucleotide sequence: TGTGCCAGCAGCCTCCTCGGGGGACCCCTCCACTTT. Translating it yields CASSLLGGPLHF. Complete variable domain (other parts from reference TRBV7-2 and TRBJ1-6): GAGVSQSPSNKVTEKGKDVELRCDPISGHTALYWYRQSLGQGLEFLIYFQGNSAPDKSGLPSDRFSAERTGGSVSTLTIQRTQQEDSAVYLCASSLLGGPLHFGNGTRLTVT.

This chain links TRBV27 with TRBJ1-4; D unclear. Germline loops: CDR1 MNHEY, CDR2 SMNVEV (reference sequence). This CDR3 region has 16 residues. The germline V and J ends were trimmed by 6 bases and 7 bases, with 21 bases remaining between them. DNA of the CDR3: TGTGCCAGCAGGCCCGCCATCGGCAACGGGCGTGAAAAACTGTTTTTT. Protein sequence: CASRPAIGNGREKLFF.

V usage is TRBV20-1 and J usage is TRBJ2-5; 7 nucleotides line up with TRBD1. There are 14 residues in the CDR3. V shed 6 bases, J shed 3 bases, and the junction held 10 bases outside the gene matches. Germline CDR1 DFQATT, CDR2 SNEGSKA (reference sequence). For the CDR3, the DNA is TGCAGTGCGCGAAAGATGGGACAGAAAGAGACCCAGTACTTC. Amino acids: CSARKMGQKETQYF.

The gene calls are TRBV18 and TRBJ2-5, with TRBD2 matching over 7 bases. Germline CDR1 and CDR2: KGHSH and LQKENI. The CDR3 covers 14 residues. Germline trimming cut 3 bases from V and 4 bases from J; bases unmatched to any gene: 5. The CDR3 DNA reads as TGTGCCAGCTCACCTGGTACGGGGGGAGAGACCCAGTACTTC. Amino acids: CASSPGTGGETQYF.

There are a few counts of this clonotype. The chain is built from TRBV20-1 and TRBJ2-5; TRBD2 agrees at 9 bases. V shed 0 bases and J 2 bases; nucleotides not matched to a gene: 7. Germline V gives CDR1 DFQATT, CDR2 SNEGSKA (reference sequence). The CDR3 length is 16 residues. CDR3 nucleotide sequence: TGCAGTGCTAGAGATGCCCAGCGGGGGGTTCAAGAGACCCAGTACTTC. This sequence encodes CSARDAQRGVQETQYF.

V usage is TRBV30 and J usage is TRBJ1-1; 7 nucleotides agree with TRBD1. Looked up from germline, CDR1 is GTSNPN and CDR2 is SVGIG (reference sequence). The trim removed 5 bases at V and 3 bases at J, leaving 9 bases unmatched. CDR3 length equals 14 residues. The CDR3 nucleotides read TGTGCCTGGGGGGGACAGTGGAGGGACACTGAAGCTTTCTTT. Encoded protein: CAWGGQWRDTEAFF.

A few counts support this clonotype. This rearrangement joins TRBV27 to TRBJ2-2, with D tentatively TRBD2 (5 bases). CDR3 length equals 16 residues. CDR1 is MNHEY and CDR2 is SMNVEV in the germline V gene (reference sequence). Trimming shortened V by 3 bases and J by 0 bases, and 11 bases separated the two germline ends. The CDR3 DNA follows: TGTGCCAGCAGTTTCACCGGGATGCCGAACACCGGGGAGCTGTTTTTT. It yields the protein CASSFTGMPNTGELFF.

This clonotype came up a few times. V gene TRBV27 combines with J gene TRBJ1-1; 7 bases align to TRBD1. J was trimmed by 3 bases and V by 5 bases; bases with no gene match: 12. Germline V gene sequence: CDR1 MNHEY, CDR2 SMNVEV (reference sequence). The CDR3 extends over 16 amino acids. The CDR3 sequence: CASSPLETGYYTEAFF. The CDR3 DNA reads TGTGCCAGCAGTCCCCTAGAGACAGGGTATTACACTGAAGCTTTCTTT.

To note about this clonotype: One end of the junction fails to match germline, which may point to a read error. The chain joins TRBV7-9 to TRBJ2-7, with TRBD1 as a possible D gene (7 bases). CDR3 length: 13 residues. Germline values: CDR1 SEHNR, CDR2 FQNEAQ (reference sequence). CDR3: CASSLGQGGEQYF. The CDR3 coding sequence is TGCGCCAGCAGCTTGGGGCAGGGGGGCGAGCAGTACTTC.

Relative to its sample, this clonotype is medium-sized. CDR3 loop: CATSRGRPPYEQYF. CDR3 nucleotides: TGTGCCACCAGCAGAGGACGTCCCCCCTACGAGCAGTACTTC. The rearrangement links TRBV15 to TRBJ2-7; the D is unclear. This CDR3 contains 14 residues. The germline gives CDR1 LNHNV, CDR2 YYDKDF (reference sequence). Trimming stripped 1 base from V and 2 bases from J, with 9 bases between.

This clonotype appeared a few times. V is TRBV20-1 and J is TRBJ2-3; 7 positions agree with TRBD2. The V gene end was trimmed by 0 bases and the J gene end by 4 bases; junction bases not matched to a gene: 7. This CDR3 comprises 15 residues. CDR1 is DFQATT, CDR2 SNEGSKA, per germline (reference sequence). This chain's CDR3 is CSARDQAGRSDTQYF. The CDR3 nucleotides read TGCAGTGCTAGAGACCAAGCGGGGAGGTCAGATACGCAGTATTTT.

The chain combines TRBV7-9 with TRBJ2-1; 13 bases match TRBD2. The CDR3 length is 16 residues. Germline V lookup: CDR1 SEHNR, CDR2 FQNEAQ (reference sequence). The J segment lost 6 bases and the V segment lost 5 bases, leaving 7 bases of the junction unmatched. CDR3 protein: CASSPTSGRFFNEQFF. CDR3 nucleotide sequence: TGTGCCAGCAGCCCGACTAGCGGGAGGTTCTTCAATGAGCAGTTCTTC.

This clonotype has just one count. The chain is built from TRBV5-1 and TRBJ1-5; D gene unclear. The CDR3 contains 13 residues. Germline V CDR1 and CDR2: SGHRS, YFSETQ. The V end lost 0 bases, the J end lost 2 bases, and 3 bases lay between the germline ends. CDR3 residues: CASSLDGNQPQHF. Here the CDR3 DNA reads TGCGCCAGCAGCTTGGATGGCAATCAGCCCCAGCATTTT.

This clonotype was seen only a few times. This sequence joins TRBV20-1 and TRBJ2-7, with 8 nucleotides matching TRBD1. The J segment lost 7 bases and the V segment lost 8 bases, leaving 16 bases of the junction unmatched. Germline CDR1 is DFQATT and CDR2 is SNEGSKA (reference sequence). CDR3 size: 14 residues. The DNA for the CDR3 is TGCAGTTCCCCCCTTGGACAGGGAACGGGAGAGCAGTACTTC. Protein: CSSPLGQGTGEQYF.

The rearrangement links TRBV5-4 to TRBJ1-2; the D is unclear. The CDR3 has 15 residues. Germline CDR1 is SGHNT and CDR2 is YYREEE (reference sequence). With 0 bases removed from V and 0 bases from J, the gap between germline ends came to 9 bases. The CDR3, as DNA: TGTGCCAGCAGCTTGGGTGGGCAGGCTAACTATGGCTACACCTTC. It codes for CASSLGGQANYGYTF.

The CDR3: CAISDLDRGLWRTTDTQYF. The CDR3 DNA reads TGTGCCATCAGTGATTTGGACAGGGGTTTGTGGAGAACCACAGATACGCAGTATTTT. This chain joins TRBV10-3 and TRBJ2-3, with TRBD1 matching over 9 bases. Germline trimming cut 3 bases from V and 2 bases from J; bases unmatched to any gene: 15. The CDR3 spans 19 residues. Per the germline V gene, CDR1 is ENHRY and CDR2 is SYGVKD.

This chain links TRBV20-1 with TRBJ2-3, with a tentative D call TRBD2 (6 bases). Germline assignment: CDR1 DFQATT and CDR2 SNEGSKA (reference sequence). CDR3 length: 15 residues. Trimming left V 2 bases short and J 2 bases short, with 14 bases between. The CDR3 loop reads CSARLSGHPTDTQYF. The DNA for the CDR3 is TGCAGTGCTAGACTTAGCGGACACCCCACAGATACGCAGTATTTT.

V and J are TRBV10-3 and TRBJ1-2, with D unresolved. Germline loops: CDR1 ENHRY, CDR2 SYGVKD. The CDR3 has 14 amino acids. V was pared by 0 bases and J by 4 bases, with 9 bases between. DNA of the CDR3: TGTGCCATCAGTGAGTCGGGTATCGGCTATGGCTACACCTTC. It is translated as CAISESGIGYGYTF.